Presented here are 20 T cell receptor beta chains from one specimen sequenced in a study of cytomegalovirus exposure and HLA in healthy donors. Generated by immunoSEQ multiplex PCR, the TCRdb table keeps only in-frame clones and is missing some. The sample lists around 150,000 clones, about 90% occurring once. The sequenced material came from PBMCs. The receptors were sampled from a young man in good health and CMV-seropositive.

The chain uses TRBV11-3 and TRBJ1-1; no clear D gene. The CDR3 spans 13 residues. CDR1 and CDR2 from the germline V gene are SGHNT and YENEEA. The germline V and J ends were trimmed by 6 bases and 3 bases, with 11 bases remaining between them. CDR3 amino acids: CASSLHSDTEAFF. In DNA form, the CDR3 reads TGTGCCAGCAGTCTGCACTCCGACACTGAAGCTTTCTTT.

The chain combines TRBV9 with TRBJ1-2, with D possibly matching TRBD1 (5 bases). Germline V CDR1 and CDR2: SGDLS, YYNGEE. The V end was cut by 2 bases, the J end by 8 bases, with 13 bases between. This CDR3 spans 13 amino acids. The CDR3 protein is CASSVGGEGGYTF. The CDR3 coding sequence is TGTGCCAGCAGCGTTGGGGGGGAAGGAGGCTACACCTTC.

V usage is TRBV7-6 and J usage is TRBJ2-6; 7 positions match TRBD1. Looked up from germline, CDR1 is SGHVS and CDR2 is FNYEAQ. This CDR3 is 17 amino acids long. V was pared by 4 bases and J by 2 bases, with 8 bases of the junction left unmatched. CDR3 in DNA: TGTGCCAGCAGCTCCGAAACACAGGGGACTGGGGCCAACGTCCTGACTTTC. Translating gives CASSSETQGTGANVLTF.

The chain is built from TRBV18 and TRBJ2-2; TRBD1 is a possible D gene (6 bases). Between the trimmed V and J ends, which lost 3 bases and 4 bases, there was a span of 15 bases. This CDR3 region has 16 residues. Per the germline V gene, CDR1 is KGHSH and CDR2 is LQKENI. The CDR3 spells CASSPIQGTGTGELFF. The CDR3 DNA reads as TGTGCCAGCTCACCGATACAGGGTACCGGCACCGGGGAGCTGTTTTTT.

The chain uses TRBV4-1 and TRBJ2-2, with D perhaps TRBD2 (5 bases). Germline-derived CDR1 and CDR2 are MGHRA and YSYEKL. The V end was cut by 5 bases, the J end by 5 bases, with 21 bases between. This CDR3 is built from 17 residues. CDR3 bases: TGCGCCAGCAGCACTCGTACATTCCGGACGGGAACCGGGGAGCTGTTTTTT. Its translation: CASSTRTFRTGTGELFF.

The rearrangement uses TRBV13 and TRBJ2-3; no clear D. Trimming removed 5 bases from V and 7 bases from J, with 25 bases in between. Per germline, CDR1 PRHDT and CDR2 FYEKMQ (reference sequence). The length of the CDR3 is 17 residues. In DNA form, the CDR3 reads TGTGCCAGCAGCGCACGCCCGCTAGAAAACCCGCATCATACGCAGTATTTT. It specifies CASSARPLENPHHTQYF.

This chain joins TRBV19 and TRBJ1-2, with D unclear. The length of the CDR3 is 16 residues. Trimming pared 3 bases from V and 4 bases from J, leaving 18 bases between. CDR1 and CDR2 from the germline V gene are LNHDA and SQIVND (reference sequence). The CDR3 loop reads CASSIATRGSGYGYTF. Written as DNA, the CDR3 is TGTGCCAGTAGTATTGCGACTCGGGGAAGCGGCTATGGCTACACCTTC.

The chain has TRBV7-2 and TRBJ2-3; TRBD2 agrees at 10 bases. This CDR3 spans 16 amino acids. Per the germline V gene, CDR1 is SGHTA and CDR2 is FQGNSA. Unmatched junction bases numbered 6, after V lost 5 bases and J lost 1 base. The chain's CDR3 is CASSQRLAGGTDTQYF. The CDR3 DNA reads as TGTGCCAGCAGCCAAAGGCTAGCGGGGGGCACAGATACGCAGTATTTT.

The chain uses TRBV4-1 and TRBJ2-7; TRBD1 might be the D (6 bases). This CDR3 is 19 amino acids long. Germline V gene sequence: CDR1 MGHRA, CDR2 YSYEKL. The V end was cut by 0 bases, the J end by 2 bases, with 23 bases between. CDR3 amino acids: CASSQDPPSGLGGTYEQYF. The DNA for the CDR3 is TGCGCCAGCAGCCAAGATCCCCCCTCGGGCCTAGGGGGTACCTACGAGCAGTACTTC.

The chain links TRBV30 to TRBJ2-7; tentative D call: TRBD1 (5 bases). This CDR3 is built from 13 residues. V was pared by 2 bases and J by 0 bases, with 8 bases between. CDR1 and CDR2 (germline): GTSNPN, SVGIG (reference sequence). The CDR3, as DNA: TGTGCCTGGAGTCAGGGAACCTCCTACGAGCAGTACTTC. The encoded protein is CAWSQGTSYEQYF.

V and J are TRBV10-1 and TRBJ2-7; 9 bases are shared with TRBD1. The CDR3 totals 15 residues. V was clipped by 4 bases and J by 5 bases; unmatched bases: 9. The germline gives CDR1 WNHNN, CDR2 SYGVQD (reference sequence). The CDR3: CASSGTGTGLDEQYF. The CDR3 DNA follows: TGCGCCAGCAGTGGTACAGGGACAGGGCTCGACGAGCAGTACTTC.

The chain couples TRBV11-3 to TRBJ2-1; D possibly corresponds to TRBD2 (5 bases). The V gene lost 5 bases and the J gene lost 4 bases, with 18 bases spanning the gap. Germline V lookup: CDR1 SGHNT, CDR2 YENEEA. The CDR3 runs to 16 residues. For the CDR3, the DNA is TGTGCCAGCAGCCCCGGGTTTGGCGGGCAGTACAATGAGCAGTTCTTC. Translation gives CASSPGFGGQYNEQFF.

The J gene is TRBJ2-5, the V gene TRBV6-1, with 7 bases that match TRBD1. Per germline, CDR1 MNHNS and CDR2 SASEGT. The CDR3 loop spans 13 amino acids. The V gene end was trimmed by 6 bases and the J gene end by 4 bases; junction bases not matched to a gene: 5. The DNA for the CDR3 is TGTGCCAGCAGGATAACAGGGGTAGAGACCCAGTACTTC. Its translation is CASRITGVETQYF.

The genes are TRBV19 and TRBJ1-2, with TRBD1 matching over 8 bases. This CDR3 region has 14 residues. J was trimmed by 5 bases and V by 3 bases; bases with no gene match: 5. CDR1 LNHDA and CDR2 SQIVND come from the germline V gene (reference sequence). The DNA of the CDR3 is TGTGCCAGTAGTATTCCGGGACAGGAGTATGGCTACACCTTC. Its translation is CASSIPGQEYGYTF.

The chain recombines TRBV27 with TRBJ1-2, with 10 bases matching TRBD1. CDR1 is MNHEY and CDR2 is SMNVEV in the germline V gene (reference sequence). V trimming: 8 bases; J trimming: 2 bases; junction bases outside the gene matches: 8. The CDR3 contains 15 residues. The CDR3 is CASGTRQGANYGYTF. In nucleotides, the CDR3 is TGTGCCAGCGGTACCAGACAGGGGGCCAACTATGGCTACACCTTC.

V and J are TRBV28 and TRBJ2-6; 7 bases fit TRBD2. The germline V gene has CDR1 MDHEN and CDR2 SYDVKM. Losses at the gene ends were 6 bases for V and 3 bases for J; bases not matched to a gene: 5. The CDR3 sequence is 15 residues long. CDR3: CASSLPGGGANVLTF. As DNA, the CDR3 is TGTGCCAGCAGCCTCCCGGGGGGTGGGGCCAACGTCCTGACTTTC.

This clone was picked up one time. CDR3 loop: CASRDPDRVGDTQYF. The CDR3 nucleotides are TGTGCCAGCAGAGATCCGGACAGGGTGGGAGATACGCAGTATTTT. The genes are TRBV6-1 and TRBJ2-3, with 8 nucleotides matching TRBD1. There are 15 residues in the CDR3. The germline gives CDR1 MNHNS, CDR2 SASEGT. After removal of 6 bases from V and 5 bases from J, the junction contained 10 bases not matched to a gene.

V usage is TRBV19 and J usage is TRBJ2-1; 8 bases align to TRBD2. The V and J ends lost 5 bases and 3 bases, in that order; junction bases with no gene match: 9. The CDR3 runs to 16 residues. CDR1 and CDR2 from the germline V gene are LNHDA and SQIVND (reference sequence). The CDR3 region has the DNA TGTGCCAGTAGTTCCCTGACCGGGACTAGCTACAATGAGCAGTTCTTC. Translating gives CASSSLTGTSYNEQFF.

The CDR3 sequence is CASRQASGSEQYF. The CDR3 DNA sequence: TGTGCCAGCAGGCAGGCTAGCGGGAGCGAGCAGTACTTC. The rearrangement joins TRBV5-4 to TRBJ2-7, with TRBD2 matching over 10 bases. CDR3 length equals 13 residues. Per the germline V gene, CDR1 is SGHNT and CDR2 is YYREEE (reference sequence). V gave up 5 bases and J gave up 6 bases; unmatched junction bases: 5.

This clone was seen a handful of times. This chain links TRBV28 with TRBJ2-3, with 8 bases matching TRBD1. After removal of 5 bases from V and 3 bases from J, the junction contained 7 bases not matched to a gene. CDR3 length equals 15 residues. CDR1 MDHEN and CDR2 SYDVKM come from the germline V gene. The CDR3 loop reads CASSTWTGKTDTQYF. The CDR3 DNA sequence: TGTGCCAGCAGTACCTGGACAGGGAAAACAGATACGCAGTATTTT.